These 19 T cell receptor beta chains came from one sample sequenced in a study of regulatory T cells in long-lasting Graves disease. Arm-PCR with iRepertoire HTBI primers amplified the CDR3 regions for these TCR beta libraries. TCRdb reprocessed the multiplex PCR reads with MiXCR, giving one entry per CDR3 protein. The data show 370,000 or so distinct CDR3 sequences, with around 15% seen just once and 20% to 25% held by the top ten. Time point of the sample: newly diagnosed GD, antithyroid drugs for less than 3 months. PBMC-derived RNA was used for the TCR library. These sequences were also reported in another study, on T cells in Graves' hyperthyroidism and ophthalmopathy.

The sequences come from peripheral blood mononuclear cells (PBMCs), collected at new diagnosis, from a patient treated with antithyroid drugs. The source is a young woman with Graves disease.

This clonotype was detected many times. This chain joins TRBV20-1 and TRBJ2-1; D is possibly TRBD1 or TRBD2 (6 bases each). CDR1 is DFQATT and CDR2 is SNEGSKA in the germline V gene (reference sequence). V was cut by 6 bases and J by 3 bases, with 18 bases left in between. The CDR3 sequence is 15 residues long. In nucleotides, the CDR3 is TGCAGTGCAGCCTTAGGGGGGAGCGACTACAATGAGCAGTTCTTC. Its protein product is CSAALGGSDYNEQFF.

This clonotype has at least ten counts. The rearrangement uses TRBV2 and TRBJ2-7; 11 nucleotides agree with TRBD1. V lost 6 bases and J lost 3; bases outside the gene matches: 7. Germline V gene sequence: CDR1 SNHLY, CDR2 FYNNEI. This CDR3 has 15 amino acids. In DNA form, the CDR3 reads TGTGCCAGCAGCCTGGGACAGGGGGGCGTCTACGAGCAGTACTTC. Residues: CASSLGQGGVYEQYF.

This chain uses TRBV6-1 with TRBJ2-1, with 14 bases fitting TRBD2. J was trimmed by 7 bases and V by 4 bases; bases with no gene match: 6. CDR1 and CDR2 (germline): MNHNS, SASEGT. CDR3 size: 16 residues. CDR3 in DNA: TGTGCCAGCAGTGGAAGACTAGCGGGAGGGGTAAATGAGCAGTTCTTC. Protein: CASSGRLAGGVNEQFF.

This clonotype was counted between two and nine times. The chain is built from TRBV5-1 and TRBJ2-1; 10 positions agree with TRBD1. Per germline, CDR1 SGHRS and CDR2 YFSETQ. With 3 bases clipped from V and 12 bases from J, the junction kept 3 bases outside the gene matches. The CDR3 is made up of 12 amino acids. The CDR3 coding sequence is TGCGCCAGCAGCTCGACAGGGGGCCCGCAGTTCTTC. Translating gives CASSSTGGPQFF. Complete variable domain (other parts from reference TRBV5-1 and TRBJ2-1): KAGVTQTPRYLIKTRGQQVTLSCSPISGHRSVSWYQQTPGQGLQFLFEYFSETQRNKGNFPGRFSGRQFSNSRSEMNVSTLELGDSALYLCASSSTGGPQFFGPGTRLTVL.

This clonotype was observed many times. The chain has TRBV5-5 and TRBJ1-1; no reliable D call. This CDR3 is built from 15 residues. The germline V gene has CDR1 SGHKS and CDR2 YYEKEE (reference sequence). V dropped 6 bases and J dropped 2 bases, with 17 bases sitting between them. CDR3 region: CASTQGLADNTEAFF. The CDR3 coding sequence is TGTGCCAGCACCCAAGGCCTGGCAGACAACACTGAAGCTTTCTTT.

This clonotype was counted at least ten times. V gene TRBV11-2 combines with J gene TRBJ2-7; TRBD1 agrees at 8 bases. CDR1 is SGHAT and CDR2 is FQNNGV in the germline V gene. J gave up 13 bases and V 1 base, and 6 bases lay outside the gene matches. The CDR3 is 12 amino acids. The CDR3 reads CASSLATGALYF. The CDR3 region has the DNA TGTGCCAGCAGCTTAGCGACAGGGGCTCTTTACTTC.

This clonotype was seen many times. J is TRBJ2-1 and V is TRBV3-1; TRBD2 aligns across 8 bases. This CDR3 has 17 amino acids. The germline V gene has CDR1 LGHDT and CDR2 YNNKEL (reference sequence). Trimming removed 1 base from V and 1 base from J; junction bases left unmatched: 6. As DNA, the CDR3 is TGTGCCAGCAGCCAAGCTCATCCGGGGGGGTCCTACAATGAGCAGTTCTTC. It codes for CASSQAHPGGSYNEQFF.

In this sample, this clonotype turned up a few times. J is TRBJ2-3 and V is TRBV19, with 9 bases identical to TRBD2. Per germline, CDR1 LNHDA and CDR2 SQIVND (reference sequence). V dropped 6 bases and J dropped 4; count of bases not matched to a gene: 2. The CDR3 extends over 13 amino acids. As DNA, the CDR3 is TGTGCCAGTAGAGGGACTAGCCCAGATACGCAGTATTTT. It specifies CASRGTSPDTQYF.

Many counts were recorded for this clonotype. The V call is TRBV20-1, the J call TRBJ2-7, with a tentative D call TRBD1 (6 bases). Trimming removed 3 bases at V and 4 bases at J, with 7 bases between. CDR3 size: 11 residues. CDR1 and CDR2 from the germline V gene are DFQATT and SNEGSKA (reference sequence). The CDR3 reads CSASRGYEQYF. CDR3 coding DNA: TGCAGTGCTAGCAGGGGTTACGAGCAGTACTTC.

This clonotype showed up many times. CDR3: CASSQGLAGHNEQFF. DNA of the CDR3: TGTGCCAGCAGCCAAGGACTAGCGGGCCACAATGAGCAGTTCTTC. V and J are TRBV3-1 and TRBJ2-1; 10 positions agree with TRBD2. CDR3 size: 15 residues. After removal of 1 base from V and 5 bases from J, the junction contained 2 bases not matched to a gene. Germline-derived CDR1 and CDR2 are LGHDT and YNNKEL (reference sequence).

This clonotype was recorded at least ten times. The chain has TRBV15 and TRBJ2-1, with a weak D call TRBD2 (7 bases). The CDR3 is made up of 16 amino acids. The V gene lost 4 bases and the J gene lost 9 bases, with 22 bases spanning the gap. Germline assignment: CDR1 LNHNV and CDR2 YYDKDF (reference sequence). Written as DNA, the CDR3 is TGTGCCACCAGCACCCGGCTGGGGGGGGGCACGAGTGAGCAGTTCTTC. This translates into CATSTRLGGGTSEQFF. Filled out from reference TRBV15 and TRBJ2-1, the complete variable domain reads DAMVIQNPRYQVTQFGKPVTLSCSQTLNHNVMYWYQQKSSQAPKLLFHYYDKDFNNEADTPDNFQSRRPNTSFCFLDIRSPGLGDTAMYLCATSTRLGGGTSEQFFGPGTRLTVL.

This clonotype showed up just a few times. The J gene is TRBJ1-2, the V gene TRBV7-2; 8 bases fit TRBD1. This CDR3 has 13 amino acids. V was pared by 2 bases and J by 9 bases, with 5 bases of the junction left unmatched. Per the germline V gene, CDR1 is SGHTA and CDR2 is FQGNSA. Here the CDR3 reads CASSLPGGLSYTF. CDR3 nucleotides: TGTGCCAGCAGCTTACCAGGGGGCTTGAGCTACACCTTC.

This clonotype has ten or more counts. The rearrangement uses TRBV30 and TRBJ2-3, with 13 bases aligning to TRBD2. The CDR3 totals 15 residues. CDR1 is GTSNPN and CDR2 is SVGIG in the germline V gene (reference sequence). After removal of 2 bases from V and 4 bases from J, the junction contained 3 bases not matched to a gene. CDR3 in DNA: TGTGCCTGGAGTCTTGGACTAGCGGGAGCAGATACGCAGTATTTT. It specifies CAWSLGLAGADTQYF.

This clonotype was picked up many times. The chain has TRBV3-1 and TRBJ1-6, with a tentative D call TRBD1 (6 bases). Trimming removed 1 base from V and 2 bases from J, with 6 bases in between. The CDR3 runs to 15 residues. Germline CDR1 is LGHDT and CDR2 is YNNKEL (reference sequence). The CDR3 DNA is TGTGCCAGCAGCCAAGGGGACACCTATAATTCACCCCTCCACTTT. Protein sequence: CASSQGDTYNSPLHF.

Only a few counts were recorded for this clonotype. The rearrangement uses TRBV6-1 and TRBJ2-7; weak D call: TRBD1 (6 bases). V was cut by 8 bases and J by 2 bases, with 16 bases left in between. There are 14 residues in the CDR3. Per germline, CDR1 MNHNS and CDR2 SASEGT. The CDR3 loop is CASAKRQDTYEQYF. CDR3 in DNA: TGTGCCAGCGCCAAAAGACAGGACACCTACGAGCAGTACTTC.

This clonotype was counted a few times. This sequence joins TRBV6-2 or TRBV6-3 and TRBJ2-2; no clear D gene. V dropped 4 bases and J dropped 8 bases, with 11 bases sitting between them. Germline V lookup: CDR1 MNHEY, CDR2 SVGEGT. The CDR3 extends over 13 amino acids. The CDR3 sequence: CASSSTTGGELFF. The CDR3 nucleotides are TGTGCCAGCAGTTCTACCACTGGGGGGGAGCTGTTTTTT.

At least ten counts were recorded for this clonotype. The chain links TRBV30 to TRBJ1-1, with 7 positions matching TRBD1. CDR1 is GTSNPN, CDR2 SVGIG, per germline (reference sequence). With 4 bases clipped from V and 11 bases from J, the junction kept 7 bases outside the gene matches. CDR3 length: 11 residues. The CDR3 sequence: CAWTQGGGAFF. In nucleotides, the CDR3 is TGTGCCTGGACTCAGGGGGGAGGGGCTTTCTTT.

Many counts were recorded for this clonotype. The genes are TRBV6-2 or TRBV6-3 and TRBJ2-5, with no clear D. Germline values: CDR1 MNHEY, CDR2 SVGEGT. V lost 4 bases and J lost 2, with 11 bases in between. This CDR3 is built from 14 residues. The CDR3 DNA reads TGTGCCAGCAGTTCCGGACCGGCTCAAGAGACCCAGTACTTC. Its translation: CASSSGPAQETQYF.

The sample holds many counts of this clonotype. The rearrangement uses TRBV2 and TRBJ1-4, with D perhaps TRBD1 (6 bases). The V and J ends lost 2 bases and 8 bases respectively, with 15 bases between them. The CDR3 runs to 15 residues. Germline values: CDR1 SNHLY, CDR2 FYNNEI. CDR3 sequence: CASSEFAGEREKLFF. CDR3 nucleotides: TGTGCCAGCAGTGAATTTGCAGGGGAGAGAGAAAAACTGTTTTTT.